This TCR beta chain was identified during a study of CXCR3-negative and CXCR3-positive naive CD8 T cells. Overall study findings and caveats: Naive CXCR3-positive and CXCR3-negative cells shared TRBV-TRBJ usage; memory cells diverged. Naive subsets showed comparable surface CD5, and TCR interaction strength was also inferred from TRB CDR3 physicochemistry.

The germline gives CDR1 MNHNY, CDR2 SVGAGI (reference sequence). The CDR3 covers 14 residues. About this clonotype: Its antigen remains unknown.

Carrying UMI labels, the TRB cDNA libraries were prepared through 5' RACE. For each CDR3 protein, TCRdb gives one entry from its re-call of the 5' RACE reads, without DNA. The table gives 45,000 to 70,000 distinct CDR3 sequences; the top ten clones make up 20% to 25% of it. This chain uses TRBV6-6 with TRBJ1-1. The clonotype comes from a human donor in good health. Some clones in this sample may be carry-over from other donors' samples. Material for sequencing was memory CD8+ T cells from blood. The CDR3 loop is CASSLEGKNTEAFF.